Each of the 9 T cell receptor beta chains below was sequenced from the same sample in a study of molecular identifiers for immune sequencing clone quantification. TCRdb re-derived calls from the PCR reads in MiXCR, one entry per CDR3 protein. The repertoire holds roughly 630,000 distinct CDR3 sequences, with roughly 23% as singletons. The sample consisted of naive CD8+ T cells from blood, with Jurkat cell RNA spiked in. Described subset: FACS-sorted CD8+CD4-CCR7+CD45RA+ naive T cells. The receptors shown here come from a human donor in good health. Some libraries in this study had Jurkat cell RNA spiked in.

At least ten counts were recorded for this clonotype. This chain joins TRBV24-1 and TRBJ2-3; D remains ambiguous. Trimming pared 4 bases from V and 6 bases from J, leaving 16 bases between. The germline gives CDR1 KGHDR, CDR2 SFDVKD. CDR3 size: 15 residues. The CDR3 DNA follows: TGTGCCACCAGTGACAGGCAGGACCTACGTGATACGCAGTATTTT. As protein: CATSDRQDLRDTQYF.

This clonotype was found a few times. A much larger clone is a single base away; this may be a read error. The chain couples TRBV4-3 to TRBJ1-1; no clear D. Germline V gene sequence: CDR1 LGHNA, CDR2 YSLEER. This CDR3 contains 16 residues. V gave up 0 bases and J gave up 4 bases, with 15 bases separating them. The CDR3 is CASSQDRGTFSTEAFF. The CDR3 DNA reads as TGCGCCAGCAGCCAAGATCGGGGAACGTTTTCCACTGAAGCTTTCTTT.

With regard to this clonotype: Compared with germline, one end of the junction differs, possibly owing to a read error. The CDR3 reads CASSDTGMNAEAFF. CDR3 DNA sequence: TGTGCCAGCAGTGACACAGGGATGAACGCTGAAGCTTTCTTT. The gene calls are TRBV6-1 and TRBJ1-1, with a possible D match to TRBD1 (6 bases). The CDR3 totals 14 residues. The germline gives CDR1 MNHNS, CDR2 SASEGT.

The table lists this clonotype with many counts. This chain connects TRBV6-5 to TRBJ2-5; tentatively, D is TRBD2 (6 bases). V was clipped by 2 bases and J by 7 bases, with 11 bases between them. Germline V CDR1 and CDR2: MNHEY, SVGAGI. The CDR3 is 13 amino acids. This CDR3 reads CASSYVSGGTQYF. The CDR3 bases are TGTGCCAGCAGTTACGTGTCCGGGGGGACCCAGTACTTC.

This chain connects TRBV19 to TRBJ2-1; the match to TRBD1 covers 7 bases. CDR3 length equals 12 residues. Germline V lookup: CDR1 LNHDA, CDR2 SQIVND (reference sequence). V shed 7 bases, J shed 12 bases, and the junction held 9 bases outside the gene matches. The CDR3 reads CASKQGLAGQFF. In nucleotides, the CDR3 is TGTGCCAGTAAACAGGGGTTGGCGGGGCAGTTCTTC. The full variable domain, completed using reference TRBV19 and TRBJ2-1, is DGGITQSPKYLFRKEGQNVTLSCEQNLNHDAMYWYRQDPGQGLRLIYYSQIVNDFQKGDIAEGYSVSREKKESFPLTVTSAQKNPTAFYLCASKQGLAGQFFGPGTRLTVL.

Remarks on this clonotype: A read error may account for a junction end that differs from germline. The chain joins TRBV2 to TRBJ2-1; TRBD2 matches at 8 bases. Germline CDR1 and CDR2: SNHLY and FYNNEI. The length of the CDR3 is 13 residues. CDR3 residues: CASPGGSYNERFF. The CDR3 coding sequence is TGTGCCAGTCCGGGGGGGTCCTACAATGAGCGGTTCTTC.

This clonotype was recorded many times. The CDR3 protein is CASWTGNTEAFF. For the CDR3, the DNA is TGTGCCAGCTGGACGGGAAACACTGAAGCTTTCTTT. V gene TRBV5-6 combines with J gene TRBJ1-1; D is unclear. V lost 7 bases to trimming and J lost 2 bases, with 9 bases between them. The CDR3 spans 12 residues. The V gene's germline CDR1 is SGHDT and CDR2 YYEEEE.

In its sample, this clonotype was seen many times. This chain uses TRBV7-9 with TRBJ2-7, with TRBD2 identical over 14 bases. Germline lookup yields CDR1 SEHNR and CDR2 FQNEAQ (reference sequence). CDR3 length equals 15 residues. V shed 4 bases, J shed 6 bases, and the junction held 5 bases outside the gene matches. CDR3 DNA: TGTGCCAGCAGCTCGGGACTAGCGGGAGATCCCGAGCAGTACTTC. Its translation is CASSSGLAGDPEQYF.

The V call is TRBV30, the J call TRBJ1-3; D unclear. Germline assignment: CDR1 GTSNPN and CDR2 SVGIG (reference sequence). The CDR3 is made up of 13 amino acids. V was pared by 2 bases and J by 0 bases, with 5 bases between. This CDR3 reads CAWSSSSGNTIYF. CDR3 sequence (DNA): TGTGCCTGGAGTTCTAGCTCTGGAAACACCATATATTTT.